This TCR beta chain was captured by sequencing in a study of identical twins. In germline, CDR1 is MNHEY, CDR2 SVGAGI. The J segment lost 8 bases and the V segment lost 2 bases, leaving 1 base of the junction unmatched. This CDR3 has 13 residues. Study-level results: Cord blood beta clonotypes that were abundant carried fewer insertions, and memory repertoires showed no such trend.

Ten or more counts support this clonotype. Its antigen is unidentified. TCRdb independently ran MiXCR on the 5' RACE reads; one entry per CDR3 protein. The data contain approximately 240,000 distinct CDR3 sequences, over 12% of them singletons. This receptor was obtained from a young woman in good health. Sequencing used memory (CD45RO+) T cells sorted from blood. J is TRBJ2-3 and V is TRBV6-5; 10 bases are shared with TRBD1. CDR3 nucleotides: TGTGCCAGCAGTTACGGGGACAGGGGTACGCAGTATTTT. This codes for CASSYGDRGTQYF.